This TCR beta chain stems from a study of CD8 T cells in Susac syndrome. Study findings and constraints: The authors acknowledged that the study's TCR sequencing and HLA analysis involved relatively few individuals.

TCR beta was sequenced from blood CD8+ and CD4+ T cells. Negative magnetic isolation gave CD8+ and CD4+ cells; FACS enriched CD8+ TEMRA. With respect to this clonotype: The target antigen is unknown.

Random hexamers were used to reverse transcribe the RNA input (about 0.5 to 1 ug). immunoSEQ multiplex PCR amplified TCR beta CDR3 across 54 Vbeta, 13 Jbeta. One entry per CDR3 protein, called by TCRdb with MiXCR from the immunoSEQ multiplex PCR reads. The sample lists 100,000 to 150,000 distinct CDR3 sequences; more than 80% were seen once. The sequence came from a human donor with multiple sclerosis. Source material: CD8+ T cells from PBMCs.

The CDR3 sequence is CASTPGSDMYQETQYF. CDR3 DNA sequence: TGTGCCAGCACCCCCGGGTCAGATATGTACCAAGAGACCCAGTACTTC. This chain connects TRBV12-3 or TRBV12-4 to TRBJ2-5, with D uncertain. The CDR3 length is 16 residues. V shed 7 bases and J shed 0 bases, with 18 bases lying between them.